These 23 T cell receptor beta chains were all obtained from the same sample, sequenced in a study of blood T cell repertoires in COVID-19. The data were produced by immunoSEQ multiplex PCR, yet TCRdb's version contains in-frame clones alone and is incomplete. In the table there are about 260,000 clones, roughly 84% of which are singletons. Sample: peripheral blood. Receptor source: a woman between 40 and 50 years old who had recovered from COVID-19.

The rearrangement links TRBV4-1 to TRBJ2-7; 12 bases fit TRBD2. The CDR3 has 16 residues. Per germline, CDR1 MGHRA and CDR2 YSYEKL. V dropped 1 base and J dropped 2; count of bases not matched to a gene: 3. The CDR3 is CASSQGLAGETYEQYF. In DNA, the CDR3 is TGCGCCAGCAGCCAAGGACTAGCGGGGGAGACCTACGAGCAGTACTTC.

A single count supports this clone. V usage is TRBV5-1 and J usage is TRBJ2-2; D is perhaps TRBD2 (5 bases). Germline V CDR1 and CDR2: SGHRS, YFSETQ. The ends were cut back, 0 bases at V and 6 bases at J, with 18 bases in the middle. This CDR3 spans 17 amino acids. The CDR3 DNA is TGCGCCAGCAGCTTGGATCCAACGAGGGTCGGGGCCGGGGAGCTGTTTTTT. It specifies CASSLDPTRVGAGELFF.

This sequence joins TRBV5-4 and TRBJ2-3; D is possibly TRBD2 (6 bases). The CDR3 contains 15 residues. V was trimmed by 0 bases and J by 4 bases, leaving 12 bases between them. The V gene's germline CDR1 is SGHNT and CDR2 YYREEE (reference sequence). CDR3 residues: CASSLVAAGPDTQYF. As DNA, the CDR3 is TGTGCCAGCAGCTTGGTAGCGGCAGGGCCAGATACGCAGTATTTT.

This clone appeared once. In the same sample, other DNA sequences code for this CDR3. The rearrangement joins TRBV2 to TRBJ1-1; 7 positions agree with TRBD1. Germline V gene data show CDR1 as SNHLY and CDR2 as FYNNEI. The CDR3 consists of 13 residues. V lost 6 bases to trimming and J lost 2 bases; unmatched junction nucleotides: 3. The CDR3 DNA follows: TGTGCCAGCAGCCGGGACAGTAACACTGAAGCTTTCTTT. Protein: CASSRDSNTEAFF.

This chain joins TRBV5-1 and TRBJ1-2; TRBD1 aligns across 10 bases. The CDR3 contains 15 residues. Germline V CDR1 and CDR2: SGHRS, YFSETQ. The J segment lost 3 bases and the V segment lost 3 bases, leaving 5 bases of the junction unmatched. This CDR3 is CASSWGTGDDYGYTF. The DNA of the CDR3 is TGCGCCAGCAGCTGGGGGACAGGGGACGACTATGGCTACACCTTC.

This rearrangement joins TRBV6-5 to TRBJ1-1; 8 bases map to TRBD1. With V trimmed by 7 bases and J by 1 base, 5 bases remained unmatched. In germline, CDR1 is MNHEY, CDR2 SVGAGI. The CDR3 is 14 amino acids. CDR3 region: CASTLTGENTEAFF. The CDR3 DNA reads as TGTGCCAGCACCCTGACAGGGGAGAACACTGAAGCTTTCTTT.

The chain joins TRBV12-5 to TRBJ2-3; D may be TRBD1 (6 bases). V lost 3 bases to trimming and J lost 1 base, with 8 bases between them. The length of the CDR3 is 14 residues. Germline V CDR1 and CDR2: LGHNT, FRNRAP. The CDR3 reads CASGLGTRTDTQYF. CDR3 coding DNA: TGTGCTAGTGGTTTAGGGACACGCACAGATACGCAGTATTTT. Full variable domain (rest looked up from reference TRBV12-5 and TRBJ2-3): DARVTQTPRHKVTEMGQEVTMRCQPILGHNTVFWYRQTMMQGLELLAYFRNRAPLDDSGMPKDRFSAEMPDATLATLKIQPSEPRDSAVYFCASGLGTRTDTQYFGPGTRLTVL.

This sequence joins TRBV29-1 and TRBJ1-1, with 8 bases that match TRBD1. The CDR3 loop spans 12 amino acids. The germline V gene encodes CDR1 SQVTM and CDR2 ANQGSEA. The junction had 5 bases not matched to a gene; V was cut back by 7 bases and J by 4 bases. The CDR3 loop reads CSGLTGGTEAFF. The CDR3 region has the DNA TGCAGCGGCCTTACAGGGGGCACTGAAGCTTTCTTT.

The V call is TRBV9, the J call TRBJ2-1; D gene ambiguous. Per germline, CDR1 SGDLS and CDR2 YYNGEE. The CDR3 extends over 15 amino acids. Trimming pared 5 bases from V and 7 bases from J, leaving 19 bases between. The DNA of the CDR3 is TGTGCCAGCAGTCCTGGGCCCCCTCTCGCGAATGAGCAGTTCTTC. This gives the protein CASSPGPPLANEQFF.

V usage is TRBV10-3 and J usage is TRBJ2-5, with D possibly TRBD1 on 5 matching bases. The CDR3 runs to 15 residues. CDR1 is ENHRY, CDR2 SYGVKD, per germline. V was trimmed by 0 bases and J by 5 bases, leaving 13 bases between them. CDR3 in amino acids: CAISESGQGMETQYF. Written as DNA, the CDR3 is TGTGCCATCAGTGAGTCGGGGCAGGGAATGGAGACCCAGTACTTC.

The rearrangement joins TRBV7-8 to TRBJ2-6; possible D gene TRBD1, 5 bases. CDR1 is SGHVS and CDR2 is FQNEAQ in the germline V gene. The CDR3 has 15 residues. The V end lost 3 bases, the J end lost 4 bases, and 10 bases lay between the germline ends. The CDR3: CASSFKGLGANVLTF. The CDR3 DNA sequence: TGTGCCAGCAGCTTCAAGGGGCTCGGGGCCAACGTCCTGACTTTC.

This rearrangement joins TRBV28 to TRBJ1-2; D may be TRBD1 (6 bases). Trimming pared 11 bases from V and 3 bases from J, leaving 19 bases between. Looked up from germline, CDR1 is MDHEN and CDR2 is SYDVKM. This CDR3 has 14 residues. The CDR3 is CARRGGGAYYGYTF. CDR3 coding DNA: TGTGCCCGCCGGGGCGGGGGGGCGTACTATGGCTACACCTTC.

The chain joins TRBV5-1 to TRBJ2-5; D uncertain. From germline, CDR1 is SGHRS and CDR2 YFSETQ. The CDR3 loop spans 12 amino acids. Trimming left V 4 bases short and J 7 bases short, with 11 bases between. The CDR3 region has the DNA TGCGCCAGCAGCGCGGAACCGGGGACCCAGTACTTC. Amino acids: CASSAEPGTQYF.

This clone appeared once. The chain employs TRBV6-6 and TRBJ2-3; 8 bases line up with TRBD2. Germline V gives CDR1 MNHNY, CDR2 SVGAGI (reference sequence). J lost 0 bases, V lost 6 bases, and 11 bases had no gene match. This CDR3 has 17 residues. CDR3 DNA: TGTGCCAGCAGACGAGGACTAGCCGGGTTTAGCACAGATACGCAGTATTTT. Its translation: CASRRGLAGFSTDTQYF.

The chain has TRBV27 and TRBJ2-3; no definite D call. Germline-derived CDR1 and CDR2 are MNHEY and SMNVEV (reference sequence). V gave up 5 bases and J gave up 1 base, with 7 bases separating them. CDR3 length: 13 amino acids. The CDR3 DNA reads TGTGCCAGCAGTGTCCGAGGCACAGATACGCAGTATTTT. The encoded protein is CASSVRGTDTQYF.

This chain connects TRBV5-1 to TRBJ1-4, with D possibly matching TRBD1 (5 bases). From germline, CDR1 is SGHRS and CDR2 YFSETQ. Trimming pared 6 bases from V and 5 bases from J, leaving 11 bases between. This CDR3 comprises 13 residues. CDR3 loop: CASKTDPNEKLFF. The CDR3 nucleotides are TGCGCCAGCAAGACAGACCCGAATGAAAAACTGTTTTTT.

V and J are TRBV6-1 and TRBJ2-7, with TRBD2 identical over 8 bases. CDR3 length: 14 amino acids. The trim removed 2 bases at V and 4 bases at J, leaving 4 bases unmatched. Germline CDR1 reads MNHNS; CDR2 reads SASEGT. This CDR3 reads CASSESGGRYEQYF. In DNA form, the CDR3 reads TGTGCCAGCAGTGAATCGGGGGGGCGGTACGAGCAGTACTTC.

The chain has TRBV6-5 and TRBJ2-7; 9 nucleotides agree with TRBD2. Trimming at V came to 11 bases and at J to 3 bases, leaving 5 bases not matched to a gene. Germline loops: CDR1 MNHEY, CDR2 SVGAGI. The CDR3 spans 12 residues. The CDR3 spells CAAGGRGYEQYF. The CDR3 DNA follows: TGTGCCGCGGGGGGGAGAGGCTACGAGCAGTACTTC.

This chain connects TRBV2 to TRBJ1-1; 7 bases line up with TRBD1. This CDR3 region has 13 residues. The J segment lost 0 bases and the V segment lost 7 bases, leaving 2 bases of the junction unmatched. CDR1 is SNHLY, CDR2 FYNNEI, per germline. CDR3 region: CASKGQVNTEAFF. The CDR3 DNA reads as TGTGCCAGCAAAGGACAGGTGAACACTGAAGCTTTCTTT.

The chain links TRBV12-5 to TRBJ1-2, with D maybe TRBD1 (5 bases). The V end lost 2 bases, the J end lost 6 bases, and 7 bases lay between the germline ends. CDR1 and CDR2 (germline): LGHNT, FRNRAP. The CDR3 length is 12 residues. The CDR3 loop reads CASGLWGDGYTF. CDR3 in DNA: TGTGCTAGTGGTTTGTGGGGGGATGGCTACACCTTC.

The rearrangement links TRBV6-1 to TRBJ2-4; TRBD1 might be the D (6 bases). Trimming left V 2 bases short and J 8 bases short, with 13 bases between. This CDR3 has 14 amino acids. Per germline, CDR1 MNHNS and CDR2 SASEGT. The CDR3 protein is CASSELGAVDIQYF. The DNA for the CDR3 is TGTGCCAGCAGTGAATTGGGGGCTGTGGACATTCAGTACTTC.

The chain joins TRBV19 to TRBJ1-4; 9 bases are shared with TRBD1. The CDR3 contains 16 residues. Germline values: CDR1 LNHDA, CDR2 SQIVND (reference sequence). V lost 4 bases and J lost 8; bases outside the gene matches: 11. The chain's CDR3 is CASSRGSQGQGEKLFF. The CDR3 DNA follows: TGTGCCAGTAGTAGAGGCTCACAGGGACAGGGAGAAAAACTGTTTTTT.

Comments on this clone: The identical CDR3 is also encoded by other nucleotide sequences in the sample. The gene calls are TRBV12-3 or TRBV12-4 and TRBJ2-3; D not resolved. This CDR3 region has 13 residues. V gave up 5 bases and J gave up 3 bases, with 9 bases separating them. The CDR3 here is CASSPVGTDTQYF. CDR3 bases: TGTGCCAGCAGTCCCGTCGGTACAGATACGCAGTATTTT.